The next 27 T cell receptor beta chains were all read from a single sample in a study of blood T cell repertoires in COVID-19. Clones were sequenced by immunoSEQ multiplex PCR, and TCRdb holds only the in-frame ones, with some missing. The sample lists around 81,000 clones, about 80% occurring once. The sequenced sample was peripheral blood. The receptors were gathered from a human donor in a cohort sampled during active COVID-19.

This chain joins TRBV19 and TRBJ2-1, with 9 positions matching TRBD2. The CDR3 extends over 14 amino acids. Germline assignment: CDR1 LNHDA and CDR2 SQIVND (reference sequence). V trimming: 7 bases; J trimming: 4 bases; junction bases outside the gene matches: 5. The CDR3 here is CASNAGGPYNEQFF. The CDR3 coding sequence is TGTGCCAGTAACGCGGGAGGGCCTTACAATGAGCAGTTCTTC.

The gene calls are TRBV24-1 and TRBJ1-2; tentative D call: TRBD1 (5 bases). Between the trimmed V and J ends, which lost 0 bases and 9 bases, there was a span of 7 bases. Germline assignment: CDR1 KGHDR and CDR2 SFDVKD. This CDR3 has 12 residues. The CDR3 bases are TGTGCCACCAGTGATTTGGGGGGGAGCTACACCTTC. It specifies CATSDLGGSYTF.

The chain recombines TRBV5-1 with TRBJ2-7, with a tentative D call TRBD2 (6 bases). Trimming removed 5 bases from V and 2 bases from J, with 8 bases in between. The germline CDR1 and CDR2 sequences are SGHRS and YFSETQ. The CDR3 length is 12 residues. CDR3 protein: CASRGGPYEQYF. CDR3 coding DNA: TGCGCCAGCAGGGGGGGACCCTACGAGCAGTACTTC.

This chain uses TRBV30 with TRBJ2-4; 7 positions agree with TRBD1. CDR1 is GTSNPN, CDR2 SVGIG, per germline (reference sequence). With V trimmed by 0 bases and J by 7 bases, 3 bases remained unmatched. CDR3 size: 13 residues. CDR3 DNA: TGTGCCTGGAGTGTTAGGGGGCGCAACATTCAGTACTTC. This sequence encodes CAWSVRGRNIQYF.

The chain has TRBV11-3 and TRBJ1-2; D gene unclear. Trimming pared 2 bases from V and 7 bases from J, leaving 8 bases between. This CDR3 has 12 residues. Germline CDR1 SGHNT, CDR2 YENEEA. CDR3 residues: CASSLSSSGYTF. CDR3 DNA sequence: TGTGCCAGCAGCTTATCGAGTTCTGGCTACACCTTC.

The chain couples TRBV7-2 to TRBJ2-7; 10 bases are shared with TRBD2. This CDR3 is 14 amino acids long. V lost 4 bases to trimming and J lost 7 bases; unmatched junction nucleotides: 7. The germline gives CDR1 SGHTA, CDR2 FQGNSA. CDR3 loop: CASSSRLAGAEQYF. The CDR3 region has the DNA TGTGCCAGCAGCTCCCGGCTAGCGGGGGCAGAGCAGTACTTC.

The chain employs TRBV13 and TRBJ2-7; TRBD2 agrees at 7 bases. Germline-derived CDR1 and CDR2 are PRHDT and FYEKMQ (reference sequence). The CDR3 runs 15 residues. Unmatched junction bases numbered 13, after V lost 5 bases and J lost 6 bases. The CDR3 is CASSPGGSVLGEQYF. The CDR3 nucleotides are TGTGCCAGCAGCCCCGGGGGGAGTGTCCTCGGCGAGCAGTACTTC.

The V and J genes are TRBV4-1 and TRBJ2-3; 14 bases line up with TRBD2. Per the germline V gene, CDR1 is MGHRA and CDR2 is YSYEKL. With V trimmed by 0 bases and J by 3 bases, 11 bases remained unmatched. This CDR3 has 20 residues. CDR3: CASSQDLPTSGGVPTDTQYF. For the CDR3, the DNA is TGCGCCAGCAGCCAAGATTTACCGACTAGCGGGGGGGTACCGACAGATACGCAGTATTTT.

The chain employs TRBV20-1 and TRBJ2-6, with D possibly being TRBD1 (5 bases). V was clipped by 3 bases and J by 9 bases, with 9 bases between them. This CDR3 is 12 amino acids long. Germline CDR1 DFQATT, CDR2 SNEGSKA (reference sequence). CDR3 DNA: TGCAGTGCTAGTATCCAGGGCAACGTCCTGACTTTC. Translating it yields CSASIQGNVLTF.

V usage is TRBV7-2 and J usage is TRBJ2-5; 11 nucleotides agree with TRBD2. V lost 2 bases, J lost 5 bases, and 7 bases stayed unmatched. Per germline, CDR1 SGHTA and CDR2 FQGNSA. This CDR3 region has 16 residues. The CDR3 sequence: CASSLSRLAGYETQYF. CDR3 nucleotides: TGTGCCAGCAGCTTAAGTCGACTAGCGGGATATGAGACCCAGTACTTC.

The chain recombines TRBV5-1 with TRBJ1-5; TRBD1 is a possible D gene (6 bases). Germline CDR1 SGHRS, CDR2 YFSETQ. The ends were cut back, 0 bases at V and 3 bases at J, with 10 bases in the middle. The CDR3 has 15 residues. CDR3: CASSLGDTPNQPQHF. The DNA of the CDR3 is TGCGCCAGCAGCTTGGGGGACACACCCAATCAGCCCCAGCATTTT.

The rearrangement links TRBV7-8 to TRBJ2-7; D might be TRBD1 (5 bases). The CDR3 loop spans 15 amino acids. The germline V gene encodes CDR1 SGHVS and CDR2 FQNEAQ. V lost 5 bases to trimming and J lost 3 bases, with 17 bases between them. CDR3 sequence: CASSARQTVFYEQYF. The DNA of the CDR3 is TGTGCCAGCAGCGCCCGTCAGACAGTTTTCTACGAGCAGTACTTC.

V and J are TRBV19 and TRBJ1-1; maybe TRBD1 (5 bases). The V and J ends lost 7 bases and 0 bases respectively, with 12 bases between them. Germline CDR1 and CDR2: LNHDA and SQIVND (reference sequence). The CDR3 consists of 14 residues. Written as DNA, the CDR3 is TGTGCCAGTATCTCCAGGGACTTGAACACTGAAGCTTTCTTT. This gives the protein CASISRDLNTEAFF. Based on the CDR3 plus reference TRBV19 and TRBJ1-1, the full variable domain is DGGITQSPKYLFRKEGQNVTLSCEQNLNHDAMYWYRQDPGQGLRLIYYSQIVNDFQKGDIAEGYSVSREKKESFPLTVTSAQKNPTAFYLCASISRDLNTEAFFGQGTRLTVV.

This rearrangement joins TRBV5-1 to TRBJ2-7, with D possibly TRBD2 on 7 matching bases. This CDR3 comprises 15 residues. V lost 4 bases and J 0 bases, leaving 14 bases between the germline ends. CDR1 is SGHRS and CDR2 is YFSETQ in the germline V gene. The CDR3 is CASSPRGGDSYEQYF. CDR3 sequence (DNA): TGCGCCAGCAGCCCTAGGGGGGGGGACTCCTACGAGCAGTACTTC. Based on the CDR3 plus reference TRBV5-1 and TRBJ2-7, the full variable domain is KAGVTQTPRYLIKTRGQQVTLSCSPISGHRSVSWYQQTPGQGLQFLFEYFSETQRNKGNFPGRFSGRQFSNSRSEMNVSTLELGDSALYLCASSPRGGDSYEQYFGPGTRLTVT.

The gene calls are TRBV30 and TRBJ1-5, with 7 bases fitting TRBD1. Germline V gene data show CDR1 as GTSNPN and CDR2 as SVGIG (reference sequence). The CDR3 consists of 14 residues. J was trimmed by 4 bases and V by 1 base; bases with no gene match: 4. CDR3 protein: CAWSGGTANQPQHF. The CDR3 DNA reads as TGTGCCTGGAGTGGGGGGACAGCTAATCAGCCCCAGCATTTT.

The J gene is TRBJ1-5, the V gene TRBV10-3; the match to TRBD1 covers 7 bases. The germline gives CDR1 ENHRY, CDR2 SYGVKD. The CDR3 extends over 15 amino acids. V gave up 10 bases and J gave up 0 bases; unmatched junction bases: 9. CDR3 in DNA: TGTGCCACCCGACAGGGCCTTTATAGCAATCAGCCCCAGCATTTT. It translates to CATRQGLYSNQPQHF.

The rearrangement joins TRBV7-2 to TRBJ2-5; 12 positions match TRBD1. Trimming removed 0 bases from V and 8 bases from J; junction bases left unmatched: 7. Germline V gives CDR1 SGHTA, CDR2 FQGNSA. CDR3 length equals 16 residues. The CDR3, as DNA: TGTGCCAGCAGCTTAGCGCCTGGGACAGGGGGCGATACCCAGTACTTC. Translated, it gives CASSLAPGTGGDTQYF.

The chain links TRBV18 to TRBJ2-7; TRBD2 is a possible D gene (5 bases). V was cut by 3 bases and J by 7 bases, with 13 bases left in between. CDR1 and CDR2 (germline): KGHSH, LQKENI. The CDR3 contains 13 residues. CDR3 DNA: TGTGCCAGCTCACCCGTCTCCGGGGTGGAGCAGTACTTC. Translation gives CASSPVSGVEQYF.

This chain links TRBV6-5 with TRBJ2-1, with a possible D match to TRBD1 (5 bases). Trimming cost V 8 bases and J 2 bases, with 10 bases left between them. CDR1 is MNHEY, CDR2 SVGAGI, per germline. The length of the CDR3 is 13 residues. For the CDR3, the DNA is TGTGCCAGCCGACAGTATACCTACAATGAGCAGTTCTTC. This encodes CASRQYTYNEQFF.

This rearrangement joins TRBV6-2 or TRBV6-3 to TRBJ2-7; TRBD1 matches 7 bases. With 2 bases clipped from V and 4 bases from J, the junction kept 5 bases outside the gene matches. The CDR3 is made up of 14 amino acids. Germline V CDR1 and CDR2: MNHEY, SVGEGT. In DNA, the CDR3 is TGTGCCAGCAGTTACGGACAGGCGGCTTACGAGCAGTACTTC. Its translation: CASSYGQAAYEQYF.

This clone occurred a few times. The chain couples TRBV7-3 to TRBJ2-3; 12 positions match TRBD2. Losses at the gene ends were 2 bases for V and 0 bases for J; bases not matched to a gene: 6. In germline, CDR1 is SGHTA, CDR2 FQGTGA. The CDR3 totals 18 residues. CDR3 coding DNA: TGTGCCAGCAGCTTAGAGGGGACTAGCGGGCCGAGCACAGATACGCAGTATTTT. This sequence encodes CASSLEGTSGPSTDTQYF.

The chain uses TRBV6-6 and TRBJ1-2; D gene ambiguous. The CDR3 loop spans 14 amino acids. Per the germline V gene, CDR1 is MNHNY and CDR2 is SVGAGI (reference sequence). V lost 0 bases and J lost 8, with 13 bases in between. The CDR3 spells CASSYSSLSGGYTF. DNA of the CDR3: TGTGCCAGCAGTTACTCGAGCCTTTCGGGGGGCTACACCTTC.

V gene TRBV10-1 combines with J gene TRBJ1-5; possibly TRBD1 for D (6 bases). This CDR3 spans 14 amino acids. The V gene's germline CDR1 is WNHNN and CDR2 SYGVQD (reference sequence). V was clipped by 7 bases and J by 1 base, with 11 bases between them. The CDR3 loop is CASKRGTSNQPQHF. The CDR3 nucleotides read TGCGCCAGCAAGAGGGGGACGAGCAATCAGCCCCAGCATTTT.

This clone was seen only once. V and J are TRBV24-1 and TRBJ2-3; TRBD1 matches at 7 bases. After removal of 3 bases from V and 10 bases from J, the junction contained 12 bases not matched to a gene. Germline lookup yields CDR1 KGHDR and CDR2 SFDVKD. CDR3 length equals 15 residues. CDR3 sequence: CATSDPGTERPPQYF. The CDR3 DNA is TGTGCCACCAGTGATCCCGGGACAGAGCGACCTCCGCAGTATTTT.

This chain joins TRBV18 and TRBJ1-1; D possibly corresponds to TRBD1 (6 bases). This CDR3 comprises 18 residues. V was clipped by 0 bases and J by 0 bases, with 17 bases between them. Germline V gene data show CDR1 as KGHSH and CDR2 as LQKENI. CDR3: CASSPPLGRGIVNTEAFF. The DNA of the CDR3 is TGTGCCAGCTCACCACCCTTGGGCAGGGGTATAGTGAACACTGAAGCTTTCTTT.

This chain links TRBV15 with TRBJ2-1; 9 positions match TRBD1. Germline assignment: CDR1 LNHNV and CDR2 YYDKDF (reference sequence). V was pared by 2 bases and J by 4 bases, with 6 bases of the junction left unmatched. The CDR3 contains 16 residues. Here the CDR3 reads CATSRYGQGTYNEQFF. CDR3 bases: TGTGCCACCAGCAGATACGGACAGGGGACATACAATGAGCAGTTCTTC.

This clone was seen just once. The rearrangement links TRBV9 to TRBJ1-1; D perhaps matches TRBD1 (5 bases). Deletions cut 0 bases from V and 5 bases from J, with 14 bases between. Per the germline V gene, CDR1 is SGDLS and CDR2 is YYNGEE. The CDR3 is 15 residues long. The CDR3 nucleotides are TGTGCCAGCAGCGTAGACGGATTTGGGGGGACTGAAGCTTTCTTT. Its protein is CASSVDGFGGTEAFF.